Reported below is one T cell receptor (beta chain). What it binds is not known. The sample comes from a study of shared clonotypes between healthy human individuals. Data came from immunoSEQ multiplex PCR; TCRdb stores just in-frame clones and leaves some out. The table includes about 1 million clones, about 74% detected once. Study conclusions and caveats: Sequencing depth was expected to influence donor clonotype sharing. Estimated richness was generally greater in naive than memory subsets.

The clonotype originates from a man aged 18 to 35 in good health. Input material: memory CD4+ T cells sorted from blood. Specified subset: CD45RA-negative fraction.

Written as DNA, the CDR3 is TGTGCCAGCTCACCACCGCTGGTATACGAGCAGTACTTC. This sequence encodes CASSPPLVYEQYF. This chain joins TRBV18 and TRBJ2-7; D is ambiguous. The CDR3 spans 13 residues. V shed 0 bases and J shed 4 bases, with 7 bases lying between them. Germline V gene lookup returns CDR1 KGHSH and CDR2 LQKENI.